One and the same sample provided the 3 T cell receptor beta chains below, sequenced in a study of T cell responses to AZD1222 COVID-19 vaccine. This table comes from immunoSEQ multiplex PCR, and its TCRdb copy is limited to in-frame clones, with some not included. This sample has around 200,000 clones, with approximately 93% found just once. The specimen comprised peripheral blood, sampled on day 0 of AZD1222 vaccination. All receptors come from an adult in good health.

The V and J genes are TRBV6-5 and TRBJ1-2; D is ambiguous. The CDR3 sequence is 14 residues long. Germline V gene sequence: CDR1 MNHEY, CDR2 SVGAGI. The V end was cut by 0 bases, the J end by 5 bases, with 10 bases between. Here the CDR3 reads CASSYSGREYGYTF. As DNA, the CDR3 is TGTGCCAGCAGTTACTCGGGGAGGGAATATGGCTACACCTTC.

The chain carries TRBV5-1 and TRBJ1-1, with TRBD1 identical over 9 bases. With V trimmed by 4 bases and J by 0 bases, 1 base remained unmatched. The CDR3 has 14 amino acids. In germline, CDR1 is SGHRS, CDR2 YFSETQ. The DNA for the CDR3 is TGCGCCAGCAGCGGGACAGGGTTGAACACTGAAGCTTTCTTT. Translated, it gives CASSGTGLNTEAFF.

This rearrangement joins TRBV4-1 to TRBJ2-1; 7 bases match TRBD2. V shed 4 bases, J shed 8 bases, and the junction held 11 bases outside the gene matches. Germline V gives CDR1 MGHRA, CDR2 YSYEKL. The length of the CDR3 is 15 residues. The CDR3 sequence is CASSLLEAGDDEQFF. The CDR3 DNA follows: TGCGCCAGCAGCCTCTTAGAGGCGGGGGACGATGAGCAGTTCTTC.